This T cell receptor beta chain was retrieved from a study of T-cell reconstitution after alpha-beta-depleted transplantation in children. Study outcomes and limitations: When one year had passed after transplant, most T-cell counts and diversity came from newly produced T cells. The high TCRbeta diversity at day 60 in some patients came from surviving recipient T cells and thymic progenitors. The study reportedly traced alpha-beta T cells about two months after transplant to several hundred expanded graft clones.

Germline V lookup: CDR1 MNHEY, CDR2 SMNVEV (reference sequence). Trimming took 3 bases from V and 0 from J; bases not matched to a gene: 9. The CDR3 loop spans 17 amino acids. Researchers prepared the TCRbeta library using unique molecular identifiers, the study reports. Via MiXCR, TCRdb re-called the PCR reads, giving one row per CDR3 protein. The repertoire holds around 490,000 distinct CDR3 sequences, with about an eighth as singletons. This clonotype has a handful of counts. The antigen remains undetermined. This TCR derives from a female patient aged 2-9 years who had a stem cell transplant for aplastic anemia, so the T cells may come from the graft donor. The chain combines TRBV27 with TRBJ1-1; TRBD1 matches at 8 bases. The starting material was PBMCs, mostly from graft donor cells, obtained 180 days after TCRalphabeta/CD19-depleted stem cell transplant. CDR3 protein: CASSLDRDSFLNTEAFF. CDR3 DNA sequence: TGTGCCAGCAGTTTGGACAGGGATTCCTTTCTGAACACTGAAGCTTTCTTT.